This T cell receptor beta chain is drawn from a study of vaccination effects on CD4 cells after COVID-19. Overall study results and limits: Common cold coronavirus cross-reactivity was shown by only 1 of 255 vaccine-induced clones in healthy vaccinees. Few convalescent patients were studied, and early post-infection samples were lacking.

This clone was seen a single time. Its antigen remains unknown. Clones were sequenced by immunoSEQ multiplex PCR, and TCRdb holds only the in-frame ones, with some missing. The repertoire holds about 25,000 clones, with roughly three quarters as singletons. There are 14 residues in the CDR3. V lost 3 bases and J 1 base, leaving 9 bases between the germline ends. The germline CDR1 and CDR2 sequences are LGHDT and YNNKEL (reference sequence). In the ViraFEST assay, antigen-specific CD4+ clonotypes were identified by expansion after peptide-pool stimulation. Isolating CD4+ T cells followed 9 to 10 days of culture. In the vaccine recipients, nucleocapsid antibodies were negative and there was no prior SARS-CoV-2 infection. Peptides at roughly 9.2 ug/ml and IL-2 at about 10 IU/ml were added to approximately 2 million PBMC per well.

The source was CD4+ T cells from PBMCs cultured with HCoV-NL63 spike peptides, collected before COVID-19 vaccination. The V gene is TRBV3-1 (or the pseudogene TRBV3-2), the J gene TRBJ1-1; no clear D gene. The source is a human donor who received a COVID-19 vaccine. DNA of the CDR3: TGTGCCAGCAGCCAGGGCCCTGGGAACACTGAAGCTTTCTTT. Its protein product is CASSQGPGNTEAFF.